The present T cell receptor (beta chain) was sequenced within a study of regulatory dendritic cells for organ transplantation. The data were produced by immunoSEQ multiplex PCR, yet TCRdb's version contains in-frame clones alone and is incomplete. The sample shows approximately 22,000 clones, 85% of them seen only once. V gave up 8 bases and J gave up 3 bases; unmatched junction bases: 9. This CDR3 has 15 residues. Germline V gives CDR1 SGHTA, CDR2 FQGNSA. Comment on this clone: Its antigen remains unknown.

Sorted subsets were CFSE-labeled and cultured roughly 5 days with allogeneic dendritic cells. The TCR originated in a human donor in good health. The chain recombines TRBV7-2 with TRBJ2-2; 7 bases are a match to TRBD2. Sequencing was performed on naive CD4+ T cells from blood cultured with dendritic cells. Subset given: CD45RA+ naive T cells. CDR3 nucleotide sequence: TGTGCCAGCCTCCCTGTGGGGGGGGACACCGGGGAGCTGTTTTTT. Translated: CASLPVGGDTGELFF.